The next 5 T cell receptor beta chains were all read from a single sample in a study of neurological immune-mediated disorders (dated by TCRdb to about 2019). Library construction relied on 5' RACE. TCRdb records Illumina HiSeq 2500 as the sequencer. TCRdb reanalyzed the raw reads on its own, using fastp at Q25 for trimming and MiXCR for clone calling, and kept in-frame beta chains. Identical CDR3 protein sequences are pooled into one entry, listed with their most common genes and DNA. The sample table records approximately 38,000 distinct CDR3 sequences; roughly 2.5% of these occur just once. Approximately 2.2% of the sample comes from the top ten. Sequenced: PBMCs. The receptor source for this set is a man aged 45 to 65 with multiple sclerosis.

Ten or more counts support this clonotype. This sequence joins TRBV9 and TRBJ2-2, with D perhaps being TRBD1 or TRBD2 (5 bases each). The CDR3 sequence is 18 residues long. CDR1 and CDR2 (germline): SGDLS, YYNGEE. Trimming shortened V by 1 base and J by 6 bases, and 22 bases separated the two germline ends. The DNA for the CDR3 is TGTGCCAGCAGCGTATCATTTCAAGGGGACCCTAGATCCGGGGAGCTGTTTTTT. The encoded protein is CASSVSFQGDPRSGELFF.

This clonotype came up many times. The genes are TRBV20-1 and TRBJ1-5, with D possibly matching TRBD1 (5 bases). In germline, CDR1 is DFQATT, CDR2 SNEGSKA (reference sequence). Trimming shortened V by 6 bases and J by 7 bases, and 16 bases separated the two germline ends. The CDR3 is made up of 13 amino acids. This CDR3 reads CSAKEGTGQPQHF. The CDR3 DNA reads as TGCAGTGCCAAAGAGGGGACGGGGCAGCCCCAGCATTTT.

In its sample, this clonotype was seen many times. The chain is built from TRBV7-3 and TRBJ1-4; TRBD1 might be the D (5 bases). Looked up from germline, CDR1 is SGHTA and CDR2 is FQGTGA. The germline V and J ends were trimmed by 5 bases and 5 bases, with 9 bases remaining between them. The CDR3 totals 13 residues. CDR3 coding DNA: TGTGCCAGCAGCCGGGGCCCGAATGAAAAACTGTTTTTT. Its translation: CASSRGPNEKLFF. Full variable domain (missing parts from reference TRBV7-3 and TRBJ1-4): GAGVSQTPSNKVTEKGKYVELRCDPISGHTALYWYRQSLGQGPEFLIYFQGTGAADDSGLPNDRFFAVRPEGSVSTLKIQRTERGDSAVYLCASSRGPNEKLFFGSGTQLSVL.

Many counts were recorded for this clonotype. V gene TRBV20-1 combines with J gene TRBJ1-5; D might be TRBD1 (5 bases). V gave up 3 bases and J gave up 2 bases, with 8 bases separating them. The CDR3 loop spans 13 amino acids. Germline CDR1 is DFQATT and CDR2 is SNEGSKA (reference sequence). CDR3 region: CSASRGRNQPQHF. The CDR3 DNA sequence: TGCAGTGCTAGTCGGGGCCGCAATCAGCCCCAGCATTTT.

This clonotype was detected a few times. A much bigger clone sits one base away, suggesting this may be a read error. The J gene is TRBJ1-2, the V gene TRBV6-2 or TRBV6-3; 8 positions match TRBD1. CDR1 is MNHEY, CDR2 SVGEGT, per germline. The V gene end was trimmed by 5 bases and the J gene end by 10 bases; junction bases not matched to a gene: 9. The CDR3 is made up of 13 amino acids. CDR3 loop: CASSGQGVGDYTF. In nucleotides, the CDR3 is TGTGCCAGCAGTGGACAGGGCGTCGGCGACTACACCTTC.